Listed below are T cell receptor beta chains from one sample, sequenced in a study of blood T cell repertoires in COVID-19. The repertoire was sequenced with immunoSEQ multiplex PCR; TCRdb's copy has only in-frame clones and lacks some. This table holds 150,000 to 200,000 clones, approximately 86% found once. Sequencing was carried out using peripheral blood. These receptors all stem from a man aged 50 or older with active or convalescent COVID-19. CDR3s include the opening cysteine and the closing phenylalanine or tryptophan. A D gene is named only where the DNA matches it firmly. Clone size is not always given. Where it is, it says once, few, many or a class for expanded clones.

>TRBJ2-7|TRBD2|-|15|TRBV4-2
CASSQVRENLGEQYF
TGTGCCAGCAGCCAAGTGCGGGAGAACCTTGGGGAGCAGTACTTC
>TRBJ2-2|TRBD1|-|15|TRBV29-1
CSVLKGQGSTGELFF
TGCAGCGTGTTAAAGGGACAGGGGTCCACCGGGGAGCTGTTTTTT
>TRBJ2-5|TRBD2|-|15|TRBV19
CASSGLAAVGETQYF
TGTGCCAGTAGTGGCCTAGCGGCCGTAGGAGAGACCCAGTACTTC
>TRBJ1-6|-|-|17|TRBV6-2/TRBV6-3
CASSYPRTGPYNSPLHF
TGTGCCAGCAGTTACCCCCGCACAGGACCCTATAATTCACCCCTCCACTTT
>TRBJ2-2|TRBD1|-|13|TRBV6-5
CASTNRDSGELFF
TGTGCCAGCACCAACAGGGACAGCGGGGAGCTGTTTTTT
>TRBJ1-6|-|-|15|TRBV21-1
CAAWTFSYNGSPLHF
TGTGCCGCCTGGACTTTCTCCTATAACGGTTCACCCCTCCACTTT
>TRBJ1-2|-|-|12|TRBV12-3/TRBV12-4
CASSPGDSGYTF
TGTGCCAGCAGTCCCGGGGACTCGGGCTACACCTTC
>TRBJ1-1|TRBD1|-|15|TRBV5-1
CASSRTGREDTEAFF
TGCGCCAGCAGTCGGACAGGGCGCGAGGACACTGAAGCTTTCTTT
>TRBJ1-2|-|-|14|TRBV6-5
CASSPDPGAYGYTF
TGTGCCAGCAGCCCAGACCCAGGGGCGTATGGCTACACCTTC
>TRBJ2-2|-|-|13|TRBV2
CASSDRGAGELFF
TGTGCCAGCAGTGACAGGGGGGCCGGGGAGCTGTTTTTT
>TRBJ1-5|-|once|17|TRBV6-6
CASSRSVGLMGNQPQHF
TGTGCCAGCAGTCGTTCTGTGGGCCTGATGGGTAATCAGCCCCAGCATTTT
>TRBJ2-1|TRBD1|-|17|TRBV20-1
CSASAVEGQGTYNEQFF
TGCAGTGCTAGTGCAGTGGAGGGACAGGGGACTTACAATGAGCAGTTCTTC
>TRBJ1-1|-|once|13|TRBV29-1
CSVDGGGNTEAFF
TGCAGCGTTGACGGGGGTGGTAACACTGAAGCTTTCTTT
>TRBJ2-5|-|-|12|TRBV18
CASSGQGETQYF
TGTGCCAGCTCAGGGCAGGGAGAGACCCAGTACTTC
>TRBJ2-3|-|few|15|TRBV7-9
CASSLDRLVTDTQYF
TGTGCCAGCAGCTTAGACAGGTTGGTCACAGATACGCAGTATTTT
>TRBJ1-4|TRBD1|-|18|TRBV7-3
CASSLRDRGLTTNEKLFF
TGTGCCAGCAGCTTACGGGACAGGGGGTTAACAACTAATGAAAAACTGTTTTTT
>TRBJ1-1|-|few|13|TRBV12-3/TRBV12-4
CASTLLRRQEAFF
TGTGCCAGCACCTTACTGAGGAGGCAGGAAGCTTTCTTT
>TRBJ1-6|-|-|16|TRBV6-6
CASSREITGWNSPLHF
TGTGCCAGCAGTCGAGAAATTACAGGGTGGAATTCACCCCTCCACTTT
>TRBJ2-1|-|-|13|TRBV5-4
CASSLSQGNEQFF
TGTGCCAGCAGCTTGAGTCAGGGTAATGAGCAGTTCTTC
>TRBJ2-2|-|few|11|TRBV12-3/TRBV12-4
CASNLGGELFF
TGTGCCAGCAACCTCGGCGGGGAGCTGTTTTTT
>TRBJ1-2|-|-|16|TRBV5-6
CASSLAVGAQVYGYTF
TGTGCCAGCAGCTTGGCCGTTGGAGCCCAAGTCTATGGCTACACCTTC
>TRBJ1-4|-|-|14|TRBV2
CASIAGGVGEKLFF
TGTGCCAGCATTGCCGGGGGGGTCGGTGAAAAACTGTTTTTT
>TRBJ1-6|TRBD1|once|14|TRBV5-1
CASSEGQPRSPLHF
TGCGCCAGCAGCGAGGGACAGCCCCGATCACCCCTCCACTTT
>TRBJ1-5|-|few|15|TRBV27
CATGGAEGDGQPQHF
TGTGCCACTGGGGGGGCGGAAGGGGATGGCCAGCCCCAGCATTTT
>TRBJ1-2|TRBD1|-|14|TRBV18
CASSPGTGGDGYTF
TGTGCCAGCTCACCCGGGACAGGGGGAGATGGCTACACCTTC
>TRBJ2-5|TRBD2|-|13|TRBV9
CASSTGLAGTQYF
TGTGCCAGCAGCACGGGACTAGCGGGGACCCAGTACTTC
>TRBJ1-1|TRBD1|-|13|TRBV25-1
CASEGFQGASAFF
TGTGCCAGCGAGGGATTCCAGGGGGCGTCGGCTTTCTTT
>TRBJ2-3|-|-|16|TRBV19
CASSIGRRGSTDTQYF
TGTGCCAGTAGTATTGGGAGGCGGGGAAGCACAGATACGCAGTATTTT
>TRBJ2-4|TRBD2|-|17|TRBV5-1
CASSGDLAGAGRNIQYF
TGCGCCAGCAGCGGAGATCTGGCGGGAGCTGGTAGAAACATTCAGTACTTC
>TRBJ1-1|TRBD1|once|14|TRBV27
CASSWDRGRTEAFF
TGTGCCAGCAGTTGGGACAGGGGAAGGACTGAAGCTTTCTTT
>TRBJ2-1|-|-|12|TRBV3-1/TRBV3-2
CASSRSNNEQFF
TGTGCCAGCAGCCGGTCTAACAATGAGCAGTTCTTC
>TRBJ1-1|-|-|15|TRBV5-6
CASSLAGAGELQAFF
TGTGCCAGCAGCTTGGCCGGGGCAGGGGAACTCCAAGCTTTCTTT
>TRBJ2-2|-|-|19|TRBV7-6
CASSLKSLATVPTTGELFF
TGTGCCAGCAGCTTAAAGAGCCTAGCCACAGTACCGACCACCGGGGAGCTGTTTTTT
>TRBJ2-7|TRBD1|-|18|TRBV18
CASSSQLRTTGGYNEQYF
TGTGCCAGCTCATCCCAGTTGCGGACGACAGGGGGCTACAACGAGCAGTACTTC
>TRBJ2-1|TRBD2|-|16|TRBV11-2
CASSSRLAGVGNEQFF
TGTGCCAGCAGCTCTCGACTAGCGGGAGTAGGGAATGAGCAGTTCTTC
>TRBJ2-5|TRBD1|-|15|TRBV30
CAWSILGGGQETQYF
TGTGCCTGGAGCATTCTAGGGGGCGGTCAAGAGACCCAGTACTTC
>TRBJ1-1|-|-|14|TRBV4-1
CASSPPGGRTEAFF
TGCGCCAGCAGCCCGCCCGGGGGGCGAACTGAAGCTTTCTTT
>TRBJ2-7|TRBD1|-|13|TRBV4-2
CASSPDRGYEQYF
TGTGCCAGCAGCCCGGACAGGGGCTACGAGCAGTACTTC
>TRBJ1-3|TRBD1|-|15|TRBV19
CASSSGQVFANTIYF
TGTGCCAGTAGTTCTGGACAGGTTTTTGCAAACACCATATATTTT
>TRBJ1-3|-|-|14|TRBV30
CACTPEGLGNTIYF
TGTGCCTGCACTCCCGAGGGTCTCGGAAACACCATATATTTT
>TRBJ1-3|-|-|15|TRBV4-3
CASSQVGGNGNTIYF
TGCGCCAGCAGCCAAGTTGGGGGGAACGGAAACACCATATATTTT
>TRBJ1-5|-|-|15|TRBV5-5
CASSLTVVGTQPQHF
TGTGCCAGCAGCCTGACAGTGGTCGGTACTCAGCCCCAGCATTTT
>TRBJ2-1|TRBD2|-|17|TRBV13
CASSPGTSGRVWNEQFF
TGTGCCAGCAGCCCCGGGACTAGCGGGAGGGTTTGGAATGAGCAGTTCTTC
>TRBJ1-4|-|-|13|TRBV7-9
CASSLTANEKLFF
TGTGCCAGCAGCTTAACAGCTAATGAAAAACTGTTTTTT
>TRBJ2-3|TRBD1|once|14|TRBV6-4
CASAGQGGTDTQYF
TGTGCCTCGGCAGGACAGGGTGGCACAGATACGCAGTATTTT
>TRBJ2-1|TRBD2|once|14|TRBV28
CASTLGTSPPQQFF
TGTGCCAGCACCCTAGGGACTAGCCCCCCCCAGCAGTTCTTC
>TRBJ1-2|-|few|12|TRBV19
CASSKGVGGYTF
TGTGCCAGTAGTAAAGGGGTGGGCGGCTACACCTTC
>TRBJ2-3|-|few|13|TRBV29-1
CSVEQGRTDTQYF
TGCAGCGTTGAACAGGGGCGAACAGATACGCAGTATTTT
>TRBJ1-5|-|-|13|TRBV6-5
CASRSDRNQPQHF
TGTGCCAGCAGATCCGACAGAAATCAGCCCCAGCATTTT
>TRBJ1-3|-|-|15|TRBV5-3
CARSCQGKFRNTIYF
TGTGCCAGAAGCTGCCAGGGGAAATTCCGGAACACCATATATTTT
>TRBJ1-1|TRBD1|few|17|TRBV16
CASSPYNGQGVITEAFF
TGTGCCAGCAGCCCCTACAACGGACAGGGGGTAATCACTGAAGCTTTCTTT
>TRBJ1-1|-|-|15|TRBV3-1/TRBV3-2
CASINSDSSRTEAFF
TGTGCCAGCATCAACTCGGACAGCTCGCGAACTGAAGCTTTCTTT
>TRBJ2-7|-|-|13|TRBV18
CASSPGTDYEQYF
TGTGCCAGCTCACCGGGCACCGATTACGAGCAGTACTTC
>TRBJ2-3|TRBD2|-|16|TRBV12-5
CASAVTSGGIGDTQYF
TGTGCTAGTGCCGTGACTAGCGGGGGGATAGGAGATACGCAGTATTTT
>TRBJ1-5|-|-|14|TRBV29-1
CSVRDRMSNQPQHF
TGCAGCGTCCGTGACAGAATGAGCAATCAGCCCCAGCATTTT
>TRBJ1-1|TRBD1|-|14|TRBV6-4
CASSRTGGNTEAFF
TGTGCCAGCAGCCGGACAGGGGGCAACACTGAAGCTTTCTTT
>TRBJ2-3|-|-|15|TRBV7-2
CASSLEGGVGNTQYF
TGTGCCAGCAGCTTAGAGGGTGGGGTCGGGAATACGCAGTATTTT
>TRBJ1-5|-|-|13|TRBV27
CASRTAYNQPQHF
TGTGCCAGCAGGACAGCTTACAATCAGCCCCAGCATTTT
>TRBJ2-3|TRBD2|-|17|TRBV24-1
CATSDHVAGGSTDTQYF
TGTGCCACCAGTGACCACGTTGCGGGGGGAAGCACAGATACGCAGTATTTT
>TRBJ2-7|TRBD1|-|13|TRBV15
CATSRDRGYEQYF
TGTGCCACCAGCCGGGACAGGGGTTACGAGCAGTACTTC